Each of the 26 T cell receptor beta chains below was sequenced from the same sample in a study of T cell responses to AZD1222 COVID-19 vaccine. The method was immunoSEQ multiplex PCR; TCRdb's version includes in-frame clones alone and lacks a portion of them. The data contain about 120,000 clones, 80% to 90% of them singletons. The sequenced sample was peripheral blood, obtained on day 0 of AZD1222 vaccination. These TCRs come from an adult in good health.

The chain links TRBV6-5 to TRBJ1-1, with a possible D match to TRBD1 (6 bases). This CDR3 has 15 residues. Per the germline V gene, CDR1 is MNHEY and CDR2 is SVGAGI. Trimming pared 7 bases from V and 4 bases from J, leaving 19 bases between. The CDR3 DNA is TGTGCCAGCACCGGGGGGCACCCAGTAATCACTGAAGCTTTCTTT. Its protein is CASTGGHPVITEAFF.

This clone was detected a few times. V usage is TRBV7-9 and J usage is TRBJ1-6; 9 bases fit TRBD1. The CDR3 consists of 15 residues. The V and J ends lost 5 bases and 7 bases, in that order; junction bases with no gene match: 6. Germline CDR1 SEHNR, CDR2 FQNEAQ (reference sequence). The CDR3 DNA is TGTGCCAGCAGCCCCCCCGGACAGGGGAATTCACCCCTCCACTTT. Amino acids: CASSPPGQGNSPLHF.

The chain couples TRBV7-9 to TRBJ2-7; D remains ambiguous. V lost 5 bases and J 0 bases, leaving 8 bases between the germline ends. Germline loops: CDR1 SEHNR, CDR2 FQNEAQ (reference sequence). The CDR3 runs 13 residues. CDR3 bases: TGTGCCAGCAGCGCAGGTAGCTCCTACGAGCAGTACTTC. Translation gives CASSAGSSYEQYF.

The chain employs TRBV7-9 and TRBJ2-5, with D possibly TRBD2 on 6 matching bases. The germline CDR1 and CDR2 sequences are SEHNR and FQNEAQ (reference sequence). This CDR3 is 15 amino acids long. The V gene lost 0 bases and the J gene lost 4 bases, with 12 bases spanning the gap. DNA for the CDR3: TGTGCCAGCAGCTTAGCGGCGGGGCAGGGAGAGACCCAGTACTTC. It is translated as CASSLAAGQGETQYF. Complete variable domain (other parts from reference TRBV7-9 and TRBJ2-5): DTGVSQNPRHKITKRGQNVTFRCDPISEHNRLYWYRQTLGQGPEFLTYFQNEAQLEKSRLLSDRFSAERPKGSFSTLEIQRTEQGDSAMYLCASSLAAGQGETQYFGPGTRLLVL.

The chain has TRBV6-6 and TRBJ2-1, with TRBD1 matching over 11 bases. Trimming took 2 bases from V and 8 from J; bases not matched to a gene: 5. Germline CDR1 is MNHNY and CDR2 is SVGAGI (reference sequence). The CDR3 loop spans 15 amino acids. This CDR3 reads CASSYRGQGADEQFF. DNA of the CDR3: TGTGCCAGCAGTTACAGAGGACAGGGGGCCGATGAGCAGTTCTTC.

The chain couples TRBV5-4 to TRBJ2-5, with D perhaps matching TRBD2 (6 bases). Germline-derived CDR1 and CDR2 are SGHNT and YYREEE (reference sequence). The CDR3 loop spans 15 amino acids. V lost 9 bases and J lost 5, with 23 bases in between. This CDR3 reads CATRIGRITSETQYF. In nucleotides, the CDR3 is TGTGCCACCCGCATTGGGAGGATAACTTCGGAGACCCAGTACTTC.

The chain combines TRBV29-1 with TRBJ1-2, with D tentatively TRBD1 (6 bases). V lost 4 bases and J 0 bases, leaving 18 bases between the germline ends. This CDR3 has 16 residues. CDR1 is SQVTM and CDR2 is ANQGSEA in the germline V gene. In DNA form, the CDR3 reads TGCAGCGTTGCGGTTTCGACAGGTCTACCTAACTATGGCTACACCTTC. The encoded protein is CSVAVSTGLPNYGYTF.

This clone showed up just a few times. V usage is TRBV19 and J usage is TRBJ1-5, with 7 positions matching TRBD1. CDR1 and CDR2 from the germline V gene are LNHDA and SQIVND (reference sequence). The CDR3 extends over 17 amino acids. The J segment lost 1 base and the V segment lost 6 bases, leaving 12 bases of the junction unmatched. CDR3: CASSYVRGYGSNQPQHF. For the CDR3, the DNA is TGTGCCAGTAGCTACGTCAGGGGGTACGGGAGCAATCAGCCCCAGCATTTT.

The chain combines TRBV3-1 (or the pseudogene TRBV3-2) with TRBJ2-7, with D perhaps given as TRBD1 or TRBD2 (5 bases each). The V gene lost 3 bases and the J gene lost 3 bases, with 18 bases spanning the gap. The CDR3 consists of 16 residues. In germline, CDR1 is LGHDT, CDR2 YNNKEL (reference sequence). The CDR3, as DNA: TGTGCCAGCAGCCAGGCCAATTCCGGGGCCAACTACGAGCAGTACTTC. Encoded protein: CASSQANSGANYEQYF.

V is TRBV21-1 and J is TRBJ2-2; whether TRBD2, the table's D call, matches the DNA was not checked. TRBV21-1 is deemed a pseudogene. The CDR3 consists of 18 residues. CDR3 DNA: TGTGCCAGCAGCAACCCCTCTAGCGGGAGGGCCGATTACGGGGAGCTGTTTTTT. It translates to CASSNPSSGRADYGELFF.

V is TRBV10-3 and J is TRBJ2-1; possibly TRBD1 or TRBD2 for D (5 bases each). This CDR3 spans 12 amino acids. In germline, CDR1 is ENHRY, CDR2 SYGVKD. V lost 6 bases to trimming and J lost 8 bases, with 11 bases between them. This CDR3 is CAISLRGDEQFF. CDR3 nucleotides: TGTGCCATCAGCCTCCGGGGCGATGAGCAGTTCTTC.

The chain carries TRBV11-3 and TRBJ1-1, with D unclear. V lost 4 bases to trimming and J lost 7 bases, with 16 bases between them. CDR3 length: 14 residues. CDR1 is SGHNT and CDR2 is YENEEA in the germline V gene. This chain's CDR3 is CASSSLGLSGEAFF. DNA of the CDR3: TGTGCCAGCAGCTCGTTGGGGTTGAGTGGTGAAGCTTTCTTT.

V usage is TRBV5-8 and J usage is TRBJ1-1, with 7 bases identical to TRBD1. Germline CDR1 SGHTS, CDR2 YDEGEE. The CDR3 is made up of 14 amino acids. The trim removed 4 bases at V and 1 base at J, leaving 4 bases unmatched. This CDR3 is CASSPTGANTEAFF. The CDR3 nucleotides read TGTGCCAGCAGCCCCACAGGGGCGAACACTGAAGCTTTCTTT.

This rearrangement joins TRBV2 to TRBJ2-7, with 13 bases matching TRBD2. Germline lookup yields CDR1 SNHLY and CDR2 FYNNEI. This CDR3 spans 15 amino acids. J was trimmed by 4 bases and V by 6 bases; bases with no gene match: 6. CDR3 DNA sequence: TGTGCCAGCAGCCATAGACTAGCGGGGGGATACGAGCAGTACTTC. This gives the protein CASSHRLAGGYEQYF.

The rearrangement uses TRBV30 and TRBJ1-1; D gene uncertain. This CDR3 has 12 residues. Trimming left V 3 bases short and J 5 bases short, with 10 bases between. The V gene's germline CDR1 is GTSNPN and CDR2 SVGIG (reference sequence). The CDR3 spells CAWRFHVTEAFF. In DNA, the CDR3 is TGTGCCTGGAGGTTCCATGTTACTGAAGCTTTCTTT.

The V gene is TRBV14, the J gene TRBJ1-4; maybe TRBD1 (5 bases). The CDR3 is 15 amino acids. Germline V gene data show CDR1 as SGHDN and CDR2 as FVKESK. The V and J ends lost 6 bases and 8 bases respectively, with 19 bases between them. The CDR3 loop is CASSPPSGPGEKLFF. Written as DNA, the CDR3 is TGTGCCAGCAGTCCGCCCTCAGGGCCGGGGGAAAAACTGTTTTTT.

This clone appeared a single time. This chain joins TRBV11-3 and TRBJ2-7; TRBD1 matches at 11 bases. The CDR3 is 15 amino acids. CDR1 is SGHNT, CDR2 YENEEA, per germline. The V gene end was trimmed by 5 bases and the J gene end by 0 bases; junction bases not matched to a gene: 3. CDR3: CASSLGQGASYEQYF. CDR3 DNA sequence: TGTGCCAGCAGCCTTGGACAGGGGGCCTCCTACGAGCAGTACTTC.

The CDR3 DNA follows: TGTGCCAGCAGTAGACGGGATGCAGGGAACACTGAAGCTTTCTTT. This codes for CASSRRDAGNTEAFF. The chain uses TRBV11-3 and TRBJ1-1; D unclear. Trimming cost V 6 bases and J 1 base, with 15 bases left between them. Germline CDR1 is SGHNT and CDR2 is YENEEA. The CDR3 has 15 residues.

The chain employs TRBV7-3 and TRBJ2-1; the match to TRBD2 covers 7 bases. The CDR3 contains 16 residues. In germline, CDR1 is SGHTA, CDR2 FQGTGA. J gave up 5 bases and V 5 bases, and 12 bases lay outside the gene matches. CDR3 residues: CASSLNGGSRDNEQFF. In nucleotides, the CDR3 is TGTGCCAGCAGCCTTAATGGCGGGAGCAGAGACAATGAGCAGTTCTTC.

The rearrangement joins TRBV4-3 to TRBJ2-1; 9 bases are shared with TRBD2. CDR1 and CDR2 from the germline V gene are LGHNA and YSLEER. Trimming took 1 base from V and 8 from J; bases not matched to a gene: 6. This CDR3 is 15 amino acids long. The CDR3 spells CASSQGASGTDEQFF. CDR3 bases: TGCGCCAGCAGCCAAGGGGCTAGCGGGACGGATGAGCAGTTCTTC.

This chain links TRBV3-1 (or the pseudogene TRBV3-2) with TRBJ2-7; D gene ambiguous. V lost 6 bases to trimming and J lost 6 bases, with 15 bases between them. The germline V gene encodes CDR1 LGHDT and CDR2 YNNKEL (reference sequence). The CDR3 extends over 13 amino acids. This CDR3 is CASSPFAGFEQYF. Here the CDR3 DNA reads TGTGCCAGCAGTCCCTTTGCCGGGTTCGAGCAGTACTTC.

The rearrangement joins TRBV28 to TRBJ1-5; D may be TRBD1 (5 bases). In germline, CDR1 is MDHEN, CDR2 SYDVKM. Trimming removed 5 bases at V and 0 bases at J, with 17 bases between. CDR3 size: 17 residues. CDR3 nucleotide sequence: TGTGCCAGCAGTCCCAGTGGGGCCCAGTATAGCAATCAGCCCCAGCATTTT. This translates into CASSPSGAQYSNQPQHF. Looking up the rest from reference TRBV28 and TRBJ1-5 gives the full variable domain: DVKVTQSSRYLVKRTGEKVFLECVQDMDHENMFWYRQDPGLGLRLIYFSYDVKMKEKGDIPEGYSVSREKKERFSLILESASTNQTSMYLCASSPSGAQYSNQPQHFGDGTRLSIL.

This chain uses TRBV3-1 (or the pseudogene TRBV3-2) with TRBJ2-1; 7 bases agree with TRBD2. Per germline, CDR1 LGHDT and CDR2 YNNKEL (reference sequence). CDR3 length: 17 residues. With V trimmed by 0 bases and J by 8 bases, 13 bases remained unmatched. CDR3: CASSQDTTSPSHYEQFF. In DNA form, the CDR3 reads TGTGCCAGCAGCCAAGATACGACTAGCCCATCACACTATGAGCAGTTCTTC.

The CDR3 sequence is CASSQDSRNYGYTF. In DNA, the CDR3 is TGTGCCAGCAGCCAAGATAGCCGTAACTATGGCTACACCTTC. The chain is built from TRBV4-2 and TRBJ1-2, with no clear D. The germline V gene has CDR1 LGHNA and CDR2 YNFKEQ. The CDR3 spans 14 residues. V was pared by 0 bases and J by 1 base, with 6 bases between.

This clone is a singleton in its sample. The rearrangement uses TRBV6-2 or TRBV6-3 and TRBJ2-3; TRBD2 aligns across 7 bases. The V and J ends lost 7 bases and 5 bases, in that order; junction bases with no gene match: 12. The CDR3 totals 15 residues. CDR1 and CDR2 (germline): MNHEY, SVGEGT. CDR3 nucleotides: TGTGCCAGCACCCCAGCGGGGCGGACCGTAGATACGCAGTATTTT. Translated: CASTPAGRTVDTQYF.

Only a few counts were recorded for this clone. The V and J genes are TRBV19 and TRBJ1-5; TRBD1 might be the D (5 bases). Germline values: CDR1 LNHDA, CDR2 SQIVND (reference sequence). The V gene lost 1 base and the J gene lost 7 bases, with 14 bases spanning the gap. The CDR3 is 15 amino acids. This CDR3 reads CASSIGGQGGQPQHF. CDR3 coding DNA: TGTGCCAGTAGTATAGGTGGGCAGGGAGGCCAGCCCCAGCATTTT.